This T cell receptor beta chain was obtained from a study of blood T cell repertoires in COVID-19. The wider study: Acute-phase and convalescent COVID-19 samples originated in the United States, Italy and Spain. The analysed material was cDNA or gDNA that came from T cells, B-cell-depleted T cells, or PBMCs.

J lost 2 bases, V lost 4 bases, and 3 bases had no gene match. The CDR3 runs 15 residues. Germline lookup yields CDR1 MGHRA and CDR2 YSYEKL. As to this clone: The sample contains more than one DNA sequence encoding this CDR3.

In the study's own analysis: Reference gene primer amplification in the assay estimated nucleated cell counts. The assay was immunoSEQ multiplex PCR, and TCRdb's table has in-frame clones only and misses some. V, J and clone size were drawn from that table, and D and trimming were deduced from the DNA. The repertoire holds 120,000 or so clones, with more than 60% as singletons. The chain uses TRBV4-1 and TRBJ1-2, with 11 bases aligning to TRBD1. The sequencing input was peripheral blood. The origin of this receptor is an older man with acute or convalescent COVID-19. The CDR3 DNA follows: TGCGCCAGCAGCCCCCGGACAGGGGGCAACTATGGCTACACCTTC. Amino acids: CASSPRTGGNYGYTF.